The present T cell receptor beta chain was sequenced within a study of cytomegalovirus exposure and HLA in healthy donors. To note about this clone: Its antigen is as yet unknown.

CDR1 and CDR2 from the germline V gene are ENHRY and SYGVKD. With 6 bases clipped from V and 4 bases from J, the junction kept 9 bases outside the gene matches. The CDR3 loop spans 14 amino acids. Both 60 Vbeta primers and 13 Jbeta primers went into the PCR. Assay: immunoSEQ multiplex PCR; the TCRdb copy retains only in-frame clones and omits some. The sample totals over 70,000 clones. General study points: A later analysis reported that several of the most significant clusters appeared to be linked to common viral pathogens, among them Epstein-Barr virus. Within an earlier analysis, most TCR beta V segments proved productive either about 90% or about 30% of the time.

The TCR sequence derives from a woman in her thirties or forties in good health and CMV-seropositive. The sample was PBMCs. This sequence joins TRBV10-3 and TRBJ2-7; 7 bases agree with TRBD2. The CDR3 DNA reads as TGTGCCATCAGGGGACTACATAATGATTACGAGCAGTACTTC. It is translated as CAIRGLHNDYEQYF.